The clone carrying this T cell receptor beta chain has just a few counts. Its cognate antigen is unknown. Germline V CDR1 and CDR2: SGHRS, YFSETQ. V shed 1 base and J shed 4 bases, with 11 bases lying between them. The CDR3 sequence is 15 residues long. These data originate in a study of T-cell reconstitution after alpha-beta-depleted transplantation in children. Study-level findings and limits: Reported findings indicate that, about two months after transplant, alpha-beta T cells came from several hundred expanded clones, which were derived from non-depleted graft cells. Surviving recipient cells, namely T cells and thymic progenitors, were the source of high day-60 TCRbeta diversity in some patients. Among T cells one year after transplant, newly produced cells accounted for most counts and diversity.

A library of TCRbeta sequences, prepared with unique molecular identifiers, was generated. TCRdb re-called the PCR reads with MiXCR, one entry per CDR3 protein. The data contain about 540,000 distinct CDR3 sequences, around 27% of them singletons. The sequence was obtained from a boy younger than two with Wiskott-Aldrich syndrome, due to receive a stem cell transplant. The gene calls are TRBV5-1 and TRBJ2-2; a possible D gene is TRBD2 (5 bases). Sequenced here: PBMCs, sampled before TCRalphabeta/CD19-depleted stem cell transplant. CDR3 sequence: CASSLLAGRTGELFF. CDR3 DNA: TGCGCCAGCAGCTTGCTAGCAGGCCGCACCGGGGAGCTGTTTTTT. Full variable domain (missing parts from reference TRBV5-1 and TRBJ2-2): KAGVTQTPRYLIKTRGQQVTLSCSPISGHRSVSWYQQTPGQGLQFLFEYFSETQRNKGNFPGRFSGRQFSNSRSEMNVSTLELGDSALYLCASSLLAGRTGELFFGEGSRLTVL.